These 13 T cell receptor beta chains came from one sample sequenced in a study of CD8 T cells in Susac syndrome. RNA was extracted with the RNeasy kit, and a quantity of about 0.45 to 1 ug was reverse transcribed using random hexamers. One entry per CDR3 protein, called by TCRdb with MiXCR from the immunoSEQ multiplex PCR reads. The sample consists of under 200,000 distinct CDR3 sequences, about 90% of them appearing once. The sample comprised CD4+ T cells from PBMCs. The origin of the receptors is a human donor in good health.

The chain joins TRBV7-8 to TRBJ2-5; D assignment may be TRBD1 or TRBD2 (5 bases each). Germline V gene data show CDR1 as SGHVS and CDR2 as FQNEAQ. This CDR3 has 14 amino acids. Trimming removed 8 bases at V and 4 bases at J, with 17 bases between. The CDR3 nucleotides are TGTGCCAGCCGAACGGGCCGGGGCCTAGAGACCCAGTACTTC. It yields the protein CASRTGRGLETQYF.

This sequence joins TRBV7-2 and TRBJ1-1, with no clear D. The CDR3 sequence is 12 residues long. Trimming pared 6 bases from V and 2 bases from J, leaving 7 bases between. Germline V lookup: CDR1 SGHTA, CDR2 FQGNSA. CDR3 residues: CASSNYNTEAFF. The CDR3 bases are TGTGCCAGCAGTAATTACAACACTGAAGCTTTCTTT.

The chain uses TRBV28 and TRBJ1-3, with 8 nucleotides matching TRBD1. The CDR3 is 14 residues long. CDR1 and CDR2 (germline): MDHEN, SYDVKM. J lost 3 bases, V lost 7 bases, and 5 bases had no gene match. CDR3 residues: CASTLDRVGNTIYF. In DNA, the CDR3 is TGTGCCAGCACCCTGGACAGGGTTGGAAACACCATATATTTT.

This rearrangement joins TRBV2 to TRBJ2-1, with no clear D. The ends were cut back, 3 bases at V and 8 bases at J, with 8 bases in the middle. CDR1 is SNHLY and CDR2 is FYNNEI in the germline V gene. CDR3 length equals 12 residues. CDR3 coding DNA: TGTGCCAGCAGTGAGGGCCTCGATGAGCAGTTCTTC. This sequence encodes CASSEGLDEQFF.

The V gene is TRBV20-1, the J gene TRBJ1-2; D not certain. The CDR3 spans 14 residues. Per the germline V gene, CDR1 is DFQATT and CDR2 is SNEGSKA (reference sequence). V lost 4 bases and J lost 5, with 17 bases in between. The CDR3 sequence is CSANPQPGAYGYTF. The CDR3 region has the DNA TGCAGTGCTAATCCCCAGCCCGGCGCGTATGGCTACACCTTC.

This sequence joins TRBV7-3 and TRBJ1-1; D is unclear. Germline loops: CDR1 SGHTA, CDR2 FQGTGA. CDR3 length equals 13 residues. Deletions cut 3 bases from V and 4 bases from J, with 9 bases between. The CDR3 spells CASSLVYSTEAFF. CDR3 nucleotide sequence: TGTGCCAGCAGCTTGGTATATTCCACTGAAGCTTTCTTT.

V is TRBV3-1 and J is TRBJ1-2; unclear D gene. CDR3 length: 12 amino acids. Germline CDR1 is LGHDT and CDR2 is YNNKEL (reference sequence). Trimming left V 2 bases short and J 4 bases short, with 5 bases between. The CDR3 protein is CASSQTLYGYTF. CDR3 nucleotide sequence: TGTGCCAGCAGCCAAACCCTCTATGGCTACACCTTC.

The CDR3 nucleotides read TGTGCCAGTAGTATACTGGCAGGGGGATATACCGGGGAGCTGTTTTTT. It codes for CASSILAGGYTGELFF. The rearrangement joins TRBV19 to TRBJ2-2; TRBD1 matches 7 bases. This CDR3 has 16 residues. CDR1 is LNHDA and CDR2 is SQIVND in the germline V gene (reference sequence). Trimming removed 2 bases from V and 5 bases from J; junction bases left unmatched: 8.

This chain links TRBV7-6 with TRBJ2-1; 12 bases align to TRBD2. The germline CDR1 and CDR2 sequences are SGHVS and FNYEAQ. After removal of 5 bases from V and 7 bases from J, the junction contained 3 bases not matched to a gene. The CDR3 is made up of 14 amino acids. The CDR3 loop is CASSASGGGNEQFF. In nucleotides, the CDR3 is TGTGCCAGCAGCGCTAGCGGGGGGGGGAATGAGCAGTTCTTC.

The chain employs TRBV10-1 and TRBJ2-7; D remains ambiguous. Germline V gene data show CDR1 as WNHNN and CDR2 as SYGVQD (reference sequence). V lost 2 bases to trimming and J lost 4 bases, with 9 bases between them. This CDR3 has 13 residues. In nucleotides, the CDR3 is TGCGCCAGCAGTGAGACCAAGAGGTACGAGCAGTACTTC. Translating gives CASSETKRYEQYF.

This sequence joins TRBV13 and TRBJ1-5, with TRBD1 as a possible D gene (5 bases). Per germline, CDR1 PRHDT and CDR2 FYEKMQ (reference sequence). The ends were cut back, 5 bases at V and 2 bases at J, with 10 bases in the middle. The CDR3 runs to 14 residues. The CDR3 is CASSKRGGNQPQHF. In DNA form, the CDR3 reads TGTGCCAGCAGCAAGAGGGGCGGCAATCAGCCCCAGCATTTT.

The rearrangement links TRBV5-1 to TRBJ1-4; D gene ambiguous. The CDR3 extends over 14 amino acids. CDR1 SGHRS and CDR2 YFSETQ come from the germline V gene. V was cut by 0 bases and J by 7 bases, with 10 bases left in between. This CDR3 reads CASSLGGSGEKLFF. The CDR3 bases are TGCGCCAGCAGCTTGGGAGGGTCTGGTGAAAAACTGTTTTTT.

This clonotype was seen more than once but under ten times. This chain uses TRBV12-3 or TRBV12-4 with TRBJ2-7, with D perhaps TRBD2 (5 bases). V lost 6 bases, J lost 2 bases, and 11 bases lay in between. This CDR3 has 13 amino acids. The CDR3 here is CASSRPSTYEQYF. In DNA form, the CDR3 reads TGTGCCAGCAGCAGGCCTAGCACCTACGAGCAGTACTTC.